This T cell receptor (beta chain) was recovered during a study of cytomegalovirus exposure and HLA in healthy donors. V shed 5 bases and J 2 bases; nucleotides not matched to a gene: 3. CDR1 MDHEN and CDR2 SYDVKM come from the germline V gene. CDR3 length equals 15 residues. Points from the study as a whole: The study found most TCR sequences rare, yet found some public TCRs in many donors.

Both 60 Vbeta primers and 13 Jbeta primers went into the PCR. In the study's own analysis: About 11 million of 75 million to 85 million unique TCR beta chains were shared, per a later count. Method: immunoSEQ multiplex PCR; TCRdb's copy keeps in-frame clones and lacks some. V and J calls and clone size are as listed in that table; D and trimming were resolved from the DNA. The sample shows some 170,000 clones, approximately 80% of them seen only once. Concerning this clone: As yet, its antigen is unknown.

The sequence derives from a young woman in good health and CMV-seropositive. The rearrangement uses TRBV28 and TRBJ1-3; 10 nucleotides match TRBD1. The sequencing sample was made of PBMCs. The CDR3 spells CASSRGTGAGNTIYF. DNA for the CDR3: TGTGCCAGCAGTAGGGGGACAGGGGCTGGAAACACCATATATTTT.